The present T cell receptor beta chain was sequenced within a study of identical twins. TCRdb re-analysed the 5' RACE reads in MiXCR, keeping a single row per CDR3 protein. The sample consists of 1.5 million to 2 million distinct CDR3 sequences, less than 40% of them appearing once. Whole-study results and caveats: Models underpredicted monozygotic twin sharing of out-of-frame TCR alpha. Out-of-frame beta chain sequences displayed weaker excess sharing between twins.

The J segment lost 7 bases and the V segment lost 1 base, leaving 5 bases of the junction unmatched. Germline V CDR1 and CDR2: MGHDK, SYGVNS. The CDR3 spans 14 residues. Concerning this clonotype: Its antigen remains unknown.

This sequence originates from a newborn girl in good health. Sequenced material: cord blood. This chain uses TRBV25-1 with TRBJ2-3; TRBD2 agrees at 7 bases. CDR3 in DNA: TGTGCCAGCAGTGAATCGGGAGGCGGCAATACGCAGTATTTT. Protein sequence: CASSESGGGNTQYF.